This T cell receptor (beta chain) was found in a study of CD8 T cells in ankylosing spondylitis. This clonotype was detected a few times. At one of its ends the junction is not consistent with the germline gene, which may arise from a read error. TCRdb reanalysed the 5' RACE reads using MiXCR and keeps one entry per CDR3 protein. This table holds around 180,000 distinct CDR3 sequences, under 15% found once. Per the germline V gene, CDR1 is SGHTA and CDR2 is FQGNSA. The CDR3 runs to 13 residues. The receptor was isolated from a female donor with ankylosing spondylitis or in good health (not recorded which). The sequencing input was blood, either unsorted or a sorted T cell fraction (not recorded which). The chain employs TRBV7-2 and TRBJ2-7; maybe TRBD2 (6 bases). The CDR3 loop reads CASSLGRGRGINF. As DNA, the CDR3 is TGTGCCAGCAGCTTAGGAAGGGGTCGGGGGATAAACTTC.